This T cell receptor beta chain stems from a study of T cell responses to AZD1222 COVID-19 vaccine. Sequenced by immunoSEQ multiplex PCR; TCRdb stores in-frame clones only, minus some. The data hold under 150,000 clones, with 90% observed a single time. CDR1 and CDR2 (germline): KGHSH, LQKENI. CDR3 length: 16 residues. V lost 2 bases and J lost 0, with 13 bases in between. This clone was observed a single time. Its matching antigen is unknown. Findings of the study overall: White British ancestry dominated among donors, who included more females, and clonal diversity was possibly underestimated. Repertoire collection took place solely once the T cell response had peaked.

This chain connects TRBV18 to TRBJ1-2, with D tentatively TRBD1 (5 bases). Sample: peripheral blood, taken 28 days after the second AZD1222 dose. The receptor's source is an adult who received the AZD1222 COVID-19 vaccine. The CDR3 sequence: CASSPERGRSNYGYTF. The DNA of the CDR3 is TGTGCCAGCTCACCAGAGAGGGGCCGATCTAACTATGGCTACACCTTC.